Below are 31 T cell receptor beta chains sequenced from a single sample in a study of blood T cell repertoires in COVID-19. Clones were sequenced by immunoSEQ multiplex PCR, and TCRdb holds only the in-frame ones, with some missing. The table lists some 42,000 clones, around 90% of them singletons. The source material was peripheral blood. All receptors come from a human donor in a cohort sampled during active COVID-19.

The chain combines TRBV5-5 with TRBJ2-1; 8 bases line up with TRBD1. CDR1 and CDR2 from the germline V gene are SGHKS and YYEKEE (reference sequence). CDR3 length: 13 amino acids. V shed 4 bases and J 12 bases; nucleotides not matched to a gene: 9. Here the CDR3 DNA reads TGTGCCAGCAGCCGACAGGGGCACGGTGGGCAGTTCTTC. Amino acid sequence: CASSRQGHGGQFF.

The chain employs TRBV3-1 (or the pseudogene TRBV3-2) and TRBJ1-2; possibly TRBD1 for D (5 bases). The CDR3 is 13 residues long. V lost 5 bases to trimming and J lost 4 bases, with 11 bases between them. CDR1 LGHDT and CDR2 YNNKEL come from the germline V gene (reference sequence). CDR3 in DNA: TGTGCCAGCAGCAGGGACTCGGGCTATGGCTACACCTTC. It specifies CASSRDSGYGYTF.

The chain has TRBV4-1 and TRBJ1-2; 7 bases agree with TRBD1. The CDR3 consists of 15 residues. V trimming: 4 bases; J trimming: 4 bases; junction bases outside the gene matches: 9. CDR1 and CDR2 (germline): MGHRA, YSYEKL. The CDR3 DNA follows: TGCGCCAGCAGCCCCGGACAGGCGAAAATCTATGGCTACACCTTC. This gives the protein CASSPGQAKIYGYTF.

This clone was observed once. This chain connects TRBV6-5 to TRBJ2-1; the D gene is possibly TRBD1 (6 bases). The CDR3 has 15 residues. Trimming took off 2 bases at V and 2 bases at J, with 10 bases between the two ends. Germline CDR1 and CDR2: MNHEY and SVGAGI. CDR3 loop: CASSYNRAPYNEQFF. CDR3 nucleotides: TGTGCCAGCAGTTACAACAGGGCCCCCTACAATGAGCAGTTCTTC.

The chain links TRBV19 to TRBJ2-7; 8 nucleotides line up with TRBD1. CDR1 is LNHDA and CDR2 is SQIVND in the germline V gene (reference sequence). The CDR3 is 15 residues long. V gave up 3 bases and J gave up 5 bases; unmatched junction bases: 9. For the CDR3, the DNA is TGTGCCAGTAGTATTGGACAGGGTCGGCTGAACGAGCAGTACTTC. Residues: CASSIGQGRLNEQYF.

This clone was found a few times. The V gene is TRBV28, the J gene TRBJ2-4; TRBD1 matches at 9 bases. This CDR3 has 15 amino acids. CDR1 and CDR2 (germline): MDHEN, SYDVKM. The J segment lost 7 bases and the V segment lost 4 bases, leaving 8 bases of the junction unmatched. CDR3 nucleotides: TGTGCCAGCAGTTCCCAGGGACAGGGTGGGAACATTCAGTACTTC. Its protein is CASSSQGQGGNIQYF.

To note about this clone: Germline and junction disagree at one end, which may indicate a read error. The CDR3 DNA reads TGTGCCAGCAGCCTGGGTTTAGACACAGACTTC. It is translated as CASSLGLDTDF. The rearrangement joins TRBV11-3 to TRBJ1-2; unclear D gene. Per germline, CDR1 SGHNT and CDR2 YENEEA. This CDR3 contains 11 residues.

The sample holds one count of this clone. The chain combines TRBV4-1 with TRBJ2-7; TRBD2 might be the D (6 bases). CDR1 and CDR2 from the germline V gene are MGHRA and YSYEKL. The CDR3 extends over 15 amino acids. The V end was cut by 4 bases, the J end by 2 bases, with 15 bases between. CDR3 region: CASSLSMGGTYEQYF. In DNA form, the CDR3 reads TGCGCCAGCAGCCTATCCATGGGCGGGACCTACGAGCAGTACTTC.

The chain joins TRBV5-6 to TRBJ2-3; tentative D call: TRBD2 (5 bases). The CDR3 runs 11 residues. From germline, CDR1 is SGHDT and CDR2 YYEEEE. The V end was cut by 0 bases, the J end by 12 bases, with 8 bases between. As DNA, the CDR3 is TGTGCCAGCAGCTTGGTCACTAGTCAGTATTTT. Translating it yields CASSLVTSQYF. The whole variable domain, remainder taken from reference TRBV5-6 and TRBJ2-3, is DAGVTQSPTHLIKTRGQQVTLRCSPKSGHDTVSWYQQALGQGPQFIFQYYEEEERQRGNFPDRFSGHQFPNYSSELNVNALLLGDSALYLCASSLVTSQYFGPGTRLTVL.

The rearrangement uses TRBV19 and TRBJ1-2, with D uncertain. V lost 6 bases and J lost 0, with 8 bases in between. Germline CDR1 reads LNHDA; CDR2 reads SQIVND (reference sequence). This CDR3 has 13 amino acids. The CDR3, as DNA: TGTGCCAGTAGGTCTGGCCCTAACTATGGCTACACCTTC. Protein product: CASRSGPNYGYTF.

The chain has TRBV5-1 and TRBJ2-7, with D tentatively TRBD1 (6 bases). The length of the CDR3 is 16 residues. CDR1 and CDR2 from the germline V gene are SGHRS and YFSETQ. The V gene lost 0 bases and the J gene lost 0 bases, with 13 bases spanning the gap. CDR3 amino acids: CASSLDGGVSSYEQYF. The CDR3 DNA follows: TGCGCCAGCAGCTTGGATGGGGGCGTGAGCTCCTACGAGCAGTACTTC. The full variable domain, completed using reference TRBV5-1 and TRBJ2-7, is KAGVTQTPRYLIKTRGQQVTLSCSPISGHRSVSWYQQTPGQGLQFLFEYFSETQRNKGNFPGRFSGRQFSNSRSEMNVSTLELGDSALYLCASSLDGGVSSYEQYFGPGTRLTVT.

V gene TRBV5-6 combines with J gene TRBJ2-1; D gene uncertain. The germline gives CDR1 SGHDT, CDR2 YYEEEE. CDR3 size: 12 residues. With 4 bases removed from V and 10 bases from J, the gap between germline ends came to 12 bases. Here the CDR3 DNA reads TGTGCCAGCAGCCGTTATCCTAGGGAGCAGTTCTTC. It encodes CASSRYPREQFF. The entire variable domain, with the rest obtained from reference TRBV5-6 and TRBJ2-1, is as follows: DAGVTQSPTHLIKTRGQQVTLRCSPKSGHDTVSWYQQALGQGPQFIFQYYEEEERQRGNFPDRFSGHQFPNYSSELNVNALLLGDSALYLCASSRYPREQFFGPGTRLTVL.

As regards this clone: Its ends do not fully match the called genes, so a read error is possible. Other DNA sequences in the same sample also yield this CDR3. The chain is built from TRBV30 and TRBJ1-1; a weak D match, TRBD1 (6 bases). The CDR3 spans 11 residues. The germline V gene has CDR1 GTSNPN and CDR2 SVGIG (reference sequence). The DNA of the CDR3 is TGCGCCTGGAGACTTGACAGGAAAGCTTTCTTT. It is translated as CAWRLDRKAFF.

The rearrangement uses TRBV5-6 and TRBJ2-5, with a weak D call TRBD2 (6 bases). This CDR3 contains 13 residues. Trimming shortened V by 2 bases and J by 2 bases, and 7 bases separated the two germline ends. CDR1 is SGHDT and CDR2 is YYEEEE in the germline V gene. The DNA of the CDR3 is TGTGCCAGCAGCTTTGGGGGGCAAGAGACCCAGTACTTC. As protein: CASSFGGQETQYF. Based on the CDR3 plus reference TRBV5-6 and TRBJ2-5, the full variable domain is DAGVTQSPTHLIKTRGQQVTLRCSPKSGHDTVSWYQQALGQGPQFIFQYYEEEERQRGNFPDRFSGHQFPNYSSELNVNALLLGDSALYLCASSFGGQETQYFGPGTRLLVL.

The rearrangement uses TRBV6-2 or TRBV6-3 and TRBJ1-1; D may be TRBD1 (6 bases). This CDR3 has 14 amino acids. CDR1 and CDR2 from the germline V gene are MNHEY and SVGEGT. V was cut by 5 bases and J by 2 bases, with 12 bases left in between. CDR3 in DNA: TGTGCCAGCAGTATCGTGGGGGCAAACACTGAAGCTTTCTTT. Amino acids: CASSIVGANTEAFF.

The V and J genes are TRBV27 and TRBJ2-7; 10 bases line up with TRBD1. The J segment lost 3 bases and the V segment lost 0 bases, leaving 5 bases of the junction unmatched. Germline CDR1 and CDR2: MNHEY and SMNVEV (reference sequence). The CDR3 covers 16 residues. This chain's CDR3 is CASSLSRQGAGYEQYF. The CDR3, as DNA: TGTGCCAGCAGTTTATCGCGACAGGGGGCCGGCTACGAGCAGTACTTC.

The chain is built from TRBV15 and TRBJ2-5; TRBD2 matches at 8 bases. Trimming took 3 bases from V and 4 from J; bases not matched to a gene: 7. The germline CDR1 and CDR2 sequences are LNHNV and YYDKDF (reference sequence). There are 15 residues in the CDR3. This CDR3 reads CATSSVGTSRETQYF. CDR3 bases: TGTGCCACCAGCAGCGTTGGGACTAGTCGAGAGACCCAGTACTTC.

The chain carries TRBV12-3 or TRBV12-4 and TRBJ1-1; unclear D gene. This CDR3 comprises 11 residues. The V gene lost 3 bases and the J gene lost 8 bases, with 7 bases spanning the gap. As DNA, the CDR3 is TGTGCCAGCAGTTTTCGGGTCGAAGCTTTCTTT. It yields the protein CASSFRVEAFF.

J is TRBJ2-7 and V is TRBV7-9, with D maybe TRBD1 (5 bases). This CDR3 comprises 14 residues. Germline V CDR1 and CDR2: SEHNR, FQNEAQ (reference sequence). V was pared by 5 bases and J by 2 bases, with 13 bases between. The CDR3 bases are TGTGCCAGCAGCCGATCCGACAGTCCCTACGAGCAGTACTTC. It is translated as CASSRSDSPYEQYF.

The chain carries TRBV7-3 and TRBJ2-3, with D possibly matching TRBD2 (6 bases). Germline-derived CDR1 and CDR2 are SGHTA and FQGTGA. This CDR3 has 14 amino acids. V was cut by 6 bases and J by 5 bases, with 15 bases left in between. CDR3 residues: CASSLSGEGDTQYF. The CDR3 DNA follows: TGTGCCAGCAGTCTGTCGGGAGAGGGAGATACGCAGTATTTT.

The V call is TRBV4-1, the J call TRBJ2-3, with 7 bases that match TRBD2. The CDR3 has 13 residues. CDR1 and CDR2 from the germline V gene are MGHRA and YSYEKL. V lost 2 bases and J lost 4; bases outside the gene matches: 0. The DNA of the CDR3 is TGCGCCAGCAGCCAACGGGAGGCAGATACGCAGTATTTT. Translating gives CASSQREADTQYF.

J is TRBJ2-5 and V is TRBV25-1, with 8 bases fitting TRBD1. This CDR3 contains 13 residues. Germline V gene lookup returns CDR1 MGHDK and CDR2 SYGVNS. V lost 7 bases, J lost 4 bases, and 5 bases stayed unmatched. The CDR3 bases are TGTGCCAGCATCGACAGGGGCCTAGAGACCCAGTACTTC. Protein sequence: CASIDRGLETQYF.

V is TRBV7-3 and J is TRBJ2-1; 9 bases are a match to TRBD2. Germline V gene lookup returns CDR1 SGHTA and CDR2 FQGTGA. This CDR3 comprises 15 residues. V shed 5 bases, J shed 7 bases, and the junction held 9 bases outside the gene matches. The CDR3 sequence: CASSPERGASNEQFF. The CDR3 bases are TGTGCCAGCAGCCCCGAGCGGGGGGCCTCAAATGAGCAGTTCTTC.

The chain links TRBV20-1 to TRBJ2-7; D might be TRBD2 (5 bases). CDR1 is DFQATT and CDR2 is SNEGSKA in the germline V gene (reference sequence). The V and J ends lost 8 bases and 4 bases respectively, with 12 bases between them. This CDR3 is 11 amino acids long. The CDR3 protein is CSPNREYEQYF. CDR3 nucleotide sequence: TGCAGTCCCAACCGGGAATACGAGCAGTACTTC.

This clone was seen only a few times. The V and J genes are TRBV6-6 and TRBJ1-1; D remains unclear. The V gene lost 5 bases and the J gene lost 2 bases, with 12 bases spanning the gap. Germline V gives CDR1 MNHNY, CDR2 SVGAGI (reference sequence). The CDR3 runs to 14 residues. CDR3 DNA: TGTGCCAGCAGTCCCCGATGGAGTAACACTGAAGCTTTCTTT. This gives the protein CASSPRWSNTEAFF.

The chain uses TRBV2 and TRBJ1-1; D uncertain. The CDR3 spans 14 residues. The V gene's germline CDR1 is SNHLY and CDR2 FYNNEI. Trimming cost V 5 bases and J 2 bases, with 12 bases left between them. Here the CDR3 reads CASSPAFSNTEAFF. CDR3 DNA: TGTGCCAGCAGTCCAGCGTTCAGTAACACTGAAGCTTTCTTT. Together with reference TRBV2 and TRBJ1-1, the CDR3 gives the full variable domain: EPEVTQTPSHQVTQMGQEVILRCVPISNHLYFYWYRQILGQKVEFLVSFYNNEISEKSEIFDDQFSVERPDGSNFTLKIRSTKLEDSAMYFCASSPAFSNTEAFFGQGTRLTVV.

Comments on this clone: Germline and junction disagree at one end, which may indicate a read error. The chain couples TRBV6-2 or TRBV6-3 to TRBJ2-7; TRBD1 matches 9 bases. This CDR3 has 13 amino acids. Germline values: CDR1 MNHEY, CDR2 SVGEGT. The CDR3 coding sequence is TGTGCCAGCAGTTACTCTGGCGGGGACAGGGCGGACTTC. Encoded protein: CASSYSGGDRADF.

This clone occurred a few times. The chain has TRBV11-3 and TRBJ2-7; 7 bases map to TRBD1. After removal of 5 bases from V and 6 bases from J, the junction contained 10 bases not matched to a gene. CDR1 and CDR2 (germline): SGHNT, YENEEA. The CDR3 sequence is 14 residues long. CDR3 in DNA: TGTGCCAGCAGCCCACGACAGGGATCTGCCGAGCAGTACTTC. Translating gives CASSPRQGSAEQYF.

The chain couples TRBV2 to TRBJ2-4; D gene unclear. CDR3 length: 13 residues. CDR1 is SNHLY, CDR2 FYNNEI, per germline. Trimming shortened V by 7 bases and J by 1 base, and 8 bases separated the two germline ends. CDR3: CASTAEAKNIQYF. The CDR3 bases are TGTGCCAGCACGGCGGAGGCCAAAAACATTCAGTACTTC.

The rearrangement uses TRBV5-1 and TRBJ2-7, with D possibly matching TRBD2 (5 bases). Trimming took off 2 bases at V and 4 bases at J, with 16 bases between the two ends. Germline lookup yields CDR1 SGHRS and CDR2 YFSETQ. This CDR3 contains 15 residues. The CDR3 is CASSFFLSEGYEQYF. The DNA for the CDR3 is TGCGCCAGCAGCTTTTTTCTTAGCGAAGGTTACGAGCAGTACTTC.

The J gene is TRBJ2-7, the V gene TRBV19; 8 positions match TRBD1. V lost 8 bases to trimming and J lost 5 bases; unmatched junction nucleotides: 14. This CDR3 comprises 15 residues. Germline V gene data show CDR1 as LNHDA and CDR2 as SQIVND (reference sequence). The CDR3 DNA sequence: TGTGCCAGTTGCAACACCGGGACAGGTAACCACGAGCAGTACTTC. Its translation: CASCNTGTGNHEQYF.